The entry below describes one TCR beta chain. The data were obtained in a study of blood T cell repertoires in COVID-19. Overall study: Some COVID-19 samples were acute and others convalescent; all came from the United States, Italy and Spain.

The length of the CDR3 is 16 residues. Germline-derived CDR1 and CDR2 are SGHTA and FQGTGA. The ends were cut back, 5 bases at V and 0 bases at J, with 15 bases in the middle. Libraries were prepared by immunoSEQ multiplex PCR; TCRdb keeps only in-frame clonotypes and omits some of them. Of about 230,000 clones in the sample, over 75% were seen once. Sequences were obtained from peripheral blood. This receptor was identified in a woman at least 80 years old with acute or convalescent COVID-19. The V and J genes are TRBV7-3 and TRBJ2-3; D might be TRBD2 (6 bases). CDR3 in amino acids: CASSPNLATSTDTQYF. CDR3 nucleotides: TGTGCCAGCAGCCCCAACCTAGCGACTAGCACAGATACGCAGTATTTT.